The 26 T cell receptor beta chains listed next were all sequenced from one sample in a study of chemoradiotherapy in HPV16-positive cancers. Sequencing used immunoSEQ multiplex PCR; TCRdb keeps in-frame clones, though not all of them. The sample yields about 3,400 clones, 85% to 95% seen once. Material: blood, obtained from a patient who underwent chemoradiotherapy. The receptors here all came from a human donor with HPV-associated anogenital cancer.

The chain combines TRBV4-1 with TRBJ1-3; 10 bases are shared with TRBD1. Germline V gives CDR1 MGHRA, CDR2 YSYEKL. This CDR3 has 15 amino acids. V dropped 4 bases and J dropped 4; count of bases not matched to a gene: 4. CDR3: CASSLPGQGGNTIYF. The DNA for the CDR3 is TGCGCCAGCAGCCTACCGGGACAGGGGGGAAACACCATATATTTT.

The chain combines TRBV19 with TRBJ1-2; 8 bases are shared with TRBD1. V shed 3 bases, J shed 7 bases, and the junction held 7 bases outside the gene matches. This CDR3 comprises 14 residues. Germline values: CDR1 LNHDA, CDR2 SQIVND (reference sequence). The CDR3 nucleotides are TGTGCCAGTAGTATGGGACAGGCAATCGGTGGCTACACCTTC. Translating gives CASSMGQAIGGYTF.

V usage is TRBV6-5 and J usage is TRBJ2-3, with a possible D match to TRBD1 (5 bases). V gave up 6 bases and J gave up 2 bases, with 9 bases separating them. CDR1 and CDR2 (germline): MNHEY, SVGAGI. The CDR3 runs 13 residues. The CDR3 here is CASSSDITDTQYF. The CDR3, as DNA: TGTGCCAGCAGCTCGGACATCACAGATACGCAGTATTTT.

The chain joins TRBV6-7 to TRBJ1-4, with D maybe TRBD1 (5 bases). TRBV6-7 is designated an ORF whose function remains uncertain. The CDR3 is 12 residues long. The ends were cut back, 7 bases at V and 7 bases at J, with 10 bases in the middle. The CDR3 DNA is TGTGCCAGCACAGGGACGGGTGAAAAACTGTTTTTT. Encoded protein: CASTGTGEKLFF.

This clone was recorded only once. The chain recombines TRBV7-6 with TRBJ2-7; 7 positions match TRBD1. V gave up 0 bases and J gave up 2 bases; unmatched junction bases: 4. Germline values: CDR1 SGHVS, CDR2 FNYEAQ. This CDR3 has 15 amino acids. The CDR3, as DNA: TGTGCCAGCAGCTTAGCGGGGGACAGTACCTACGAGCAGTACTTC. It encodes CASSLAGDSTYEQYF.

CDR3 DNA: TGTGCCAGCACGGAAGTGAACAATGAGCAGTTCTTC. Translating it yields CASTEVNNEQFF. The V call is TRBV2, the J call TRBJ2-1, with unresolved D. Trimming left V 7 bases short and J 5 bases short, with 9 bases between. The CDR3 totals 12 residues. Per germline, CDR1 SNHLY and CDR2 FYNNEI.

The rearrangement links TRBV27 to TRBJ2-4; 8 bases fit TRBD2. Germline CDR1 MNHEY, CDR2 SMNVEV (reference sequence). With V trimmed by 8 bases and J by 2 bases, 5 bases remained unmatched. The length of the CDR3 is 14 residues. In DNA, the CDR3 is TGTGCCAGCTCGGCGGGAGGTCCCAAAAACATTCAGTACTTC. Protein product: CASSAGGPKNIQYF.

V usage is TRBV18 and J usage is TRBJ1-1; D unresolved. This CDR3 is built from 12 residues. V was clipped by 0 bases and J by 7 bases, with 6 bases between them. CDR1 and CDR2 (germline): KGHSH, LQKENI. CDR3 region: CASSPPGVEAFF. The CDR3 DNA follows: TGTGCCAGCTCACCACCGGGAGTTGAAGCTTTCTTT.

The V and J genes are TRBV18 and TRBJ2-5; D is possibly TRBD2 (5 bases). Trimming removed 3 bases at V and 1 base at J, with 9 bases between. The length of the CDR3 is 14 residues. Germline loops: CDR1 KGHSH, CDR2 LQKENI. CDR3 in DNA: TGTGCCAGCTCACCGCGGGCGGGCCAAGAGACCCAGTACTTC. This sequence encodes CASSPRAGQETQYF.

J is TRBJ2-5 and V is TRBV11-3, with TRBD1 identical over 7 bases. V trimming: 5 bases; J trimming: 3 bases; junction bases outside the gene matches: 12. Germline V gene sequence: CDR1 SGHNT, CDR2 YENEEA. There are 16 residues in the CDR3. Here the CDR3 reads CASSTYSGTAKETQYF. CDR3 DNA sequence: TGTGCCAGCAGCACATATTCGGGGACAGCTAAAGAGACCCAGTACTTC.

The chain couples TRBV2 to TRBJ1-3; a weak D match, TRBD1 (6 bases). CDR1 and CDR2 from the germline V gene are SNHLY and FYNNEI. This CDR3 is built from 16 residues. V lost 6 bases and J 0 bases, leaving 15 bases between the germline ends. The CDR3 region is CASRHRDFPSGNTIYF. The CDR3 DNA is TGTGCCAGCAGGCACAGGGATTTTCCCTCTGGAAACACCATATATTTT.

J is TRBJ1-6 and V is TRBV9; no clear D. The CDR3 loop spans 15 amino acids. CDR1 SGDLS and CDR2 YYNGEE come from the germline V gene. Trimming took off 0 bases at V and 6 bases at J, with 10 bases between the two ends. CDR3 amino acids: CASSVEGSLNSPLHF. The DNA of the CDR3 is TGTGCCAGCAGCGTAGAGGGAAGCCTTAATTCACCCCTCCACTTT.

CDR3 sequence (DNA): TGCAGCGTTGAAGCCGAGGTTTCCACAGATACGCAGTATTTT. The encoded protein is CSVEAEVSTDTQYF. The rearrangement uses TRBV29-1 and TRBJ2-3; D remains unclear. Germline CDR1 and CDR2: SQVTM and ANQGSEA. V was shortened by 1 base and J by 2 bases, with 10 bases between the two germline ends. CDR3 length: 14 amino acids.

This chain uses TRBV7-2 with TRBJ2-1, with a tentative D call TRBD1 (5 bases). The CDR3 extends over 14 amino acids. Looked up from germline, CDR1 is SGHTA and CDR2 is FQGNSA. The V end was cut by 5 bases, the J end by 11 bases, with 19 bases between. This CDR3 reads CASSPLYQGVKQFF. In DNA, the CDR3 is TGTGCCAGCAGCCCCTTGTACCAAGGGGTAAAGCAGTTCTTC.

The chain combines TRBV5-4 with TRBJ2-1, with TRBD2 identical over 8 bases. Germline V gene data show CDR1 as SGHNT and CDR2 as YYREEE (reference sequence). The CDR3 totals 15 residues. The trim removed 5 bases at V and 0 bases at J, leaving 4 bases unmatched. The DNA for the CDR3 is TGTGCCAGCAGTTCCGGGACTAGCTCCTACAATGAGCAGTTCTTC. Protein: CASSSGTSSYNEQFF.

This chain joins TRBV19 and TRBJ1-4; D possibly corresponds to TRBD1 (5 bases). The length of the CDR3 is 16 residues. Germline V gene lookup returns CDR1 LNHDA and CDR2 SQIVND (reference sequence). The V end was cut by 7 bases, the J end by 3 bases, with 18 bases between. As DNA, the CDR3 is TGTGCCAGTACCCATCGCCCCGGGGCATCTAATGAAAAACTGTTTTTT. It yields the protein CASTHRPGASNEKLFF. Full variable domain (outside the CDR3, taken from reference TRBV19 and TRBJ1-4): DGGITQSPKYLFRKEGQNVTLSCEQNLNHDAMYWYRQDPGQGLRLIYYSQIVNDFQKGDIAEGYSVSREKKESFPLTVTSAQKNPTAFYLCASTHRPGASNEKLFFGSGTQLSVL.

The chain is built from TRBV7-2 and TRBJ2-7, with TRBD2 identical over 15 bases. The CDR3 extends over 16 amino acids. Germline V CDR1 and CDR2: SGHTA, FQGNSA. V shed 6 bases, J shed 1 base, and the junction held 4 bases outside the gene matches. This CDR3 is CASSRTSGGASYEQYF. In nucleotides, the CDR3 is TGTGCCAGCAGTCGGACTAGCGGGGGGGCATCCTACGAGCAGTACTTC.

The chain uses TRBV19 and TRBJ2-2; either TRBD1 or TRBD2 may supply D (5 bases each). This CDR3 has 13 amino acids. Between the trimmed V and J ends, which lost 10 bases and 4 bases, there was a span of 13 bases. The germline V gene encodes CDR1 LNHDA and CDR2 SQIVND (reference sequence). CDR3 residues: CATSTGGTGELFF. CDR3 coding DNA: TGTGCCACCTCGACTGGGGGCACCGGGGAGCTGTTTTTT.

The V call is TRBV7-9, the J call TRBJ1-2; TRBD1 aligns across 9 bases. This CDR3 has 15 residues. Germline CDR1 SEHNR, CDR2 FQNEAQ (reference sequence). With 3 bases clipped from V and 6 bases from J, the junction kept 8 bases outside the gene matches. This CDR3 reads CASSFGQGNPNGYTF. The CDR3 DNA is TGTGCCAGCAGCTTCGGACAGGGGAACCCTAATGGCTACACCTTC.

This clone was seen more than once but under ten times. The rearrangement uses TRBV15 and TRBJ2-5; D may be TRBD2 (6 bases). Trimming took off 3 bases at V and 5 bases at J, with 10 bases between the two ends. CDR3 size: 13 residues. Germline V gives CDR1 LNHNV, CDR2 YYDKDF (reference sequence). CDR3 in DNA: TGTGCCACCAGCAGTGCCGGAGGGGAGACCCAGTACTTC. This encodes CATSSAGGETQYF.

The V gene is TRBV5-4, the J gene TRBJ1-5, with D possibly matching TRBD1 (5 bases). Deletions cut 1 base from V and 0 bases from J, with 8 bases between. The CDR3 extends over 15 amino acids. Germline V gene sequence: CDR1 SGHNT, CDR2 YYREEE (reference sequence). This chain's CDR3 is CASSLMGDSNQPQHF. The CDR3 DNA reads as TGTGCCAGCAGCTTGATGGGGGATAGCAATCAGCCCCAGCATTTT.

CDR3 in amino acids: CSAQGNNEQFF. In DNA, the CDR3 is TGCAGTGCCCAGGGGAACAATGAGCAGTTCTTC. The chain recombines TRBV20-1 with TRBJ2-1, with TRBD1 as a possible D gene (6 bases). V was pared by 6 bases and J by 5 bases, with 8 bases between. The germline CDR1 and CDR2 sequences are DFQATT and SNEGSKA (reference sequence). This CDR3 has 11 amino acids.

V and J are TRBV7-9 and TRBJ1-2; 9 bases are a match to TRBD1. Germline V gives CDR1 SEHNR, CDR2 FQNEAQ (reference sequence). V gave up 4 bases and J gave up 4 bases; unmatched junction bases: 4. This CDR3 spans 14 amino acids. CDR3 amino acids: CASSSGTGTYGYTF. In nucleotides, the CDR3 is TGTGCCAGCAGCTCCGGGACAGGGACCTATGGCTACACCTTC.

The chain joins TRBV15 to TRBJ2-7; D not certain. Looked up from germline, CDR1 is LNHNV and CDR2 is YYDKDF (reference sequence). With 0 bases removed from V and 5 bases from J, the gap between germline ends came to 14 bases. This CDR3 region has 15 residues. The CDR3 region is CATSRDFVAGHEQYF. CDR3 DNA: TGTGCCACCAGCAGAGATTTCGTGGCCGGGCACGAGCAGTACTTC.

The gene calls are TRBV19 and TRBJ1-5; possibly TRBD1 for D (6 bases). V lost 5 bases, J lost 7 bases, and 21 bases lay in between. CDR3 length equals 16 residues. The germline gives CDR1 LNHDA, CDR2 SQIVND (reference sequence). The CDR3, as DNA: TGTGCCAGTAGTTCATGGGCGTGGGGGGGCGGGCAGCCCCAGCATTTT. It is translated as CASSSWAWGGGQPQHF.

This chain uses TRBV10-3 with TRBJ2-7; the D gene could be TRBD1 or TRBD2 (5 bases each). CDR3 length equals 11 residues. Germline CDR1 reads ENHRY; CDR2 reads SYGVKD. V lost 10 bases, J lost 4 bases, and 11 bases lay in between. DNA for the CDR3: TGTGCCACCTGGGACGGGTACGAGCAGTACTTC. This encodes CATWDGYEQYF.